A single T cell receptor (beta chain) is shown here with its context. This CDR3 comprises 15 residues. V lost 0 bases to trimming and J lost 1 base; unmatched junction nucleotides: 2. Germline CDR1 reads MNHEY; CDR2 reads SVGEGT. The record originates from a study of blood T cell repertoires in COVID-19. At the level of the study: The origin of the acute and convalescent COVID-19 samples was the United States, Italy and Spain. T cells, B-cell-depleted T cells, or PBMCs supplied cDNA or gDNA.

Original analysis: Reference gene primers were amplified, and this amplification served to estimate nucleated cell counts. Only in-frame clones appear in the TCRdb table, and some are missing; sequencing was by immunoSEQ multiplex PCR. Clone size and the V and J calls come from that table; the DNA yielded D and trimming. The table has approximately 25,000 clones, more than 80% seen once. This sequence originates from a woman of 80 years or more with acute or convalescent COVID-19. The rearrangement links TRBV6-2 or TRBV6-3 to TRBJ2-5; 7 bases are a match to TRBD2. Sequenced material: peripheral blood. DNA for the CDR3: TGTGCCAGCAGTTACTCGAGACTAGCCCAAGAGACCCAGTACTTC. This gives the protein CASSYSRLAQETQYF.